This T cell receptor (beta chain) came from a study of blood T cell repertoires in COVID-19. Study information: The origin of the acute and convalescent COVID-19 samples was the United States, Italy and Spain. Sources were T cells, B-cell-depleted T cells, or PBMCs; the material itself was cDNA or gDNA.

As handled by the study authors: Estimates of nucleated cell counts were drawn from the amplification of reference gene primers. Sequencing was performed with immunoSEQ multiplex PCR; in TCRdb, only in-frame clones are kept and a portion is missing. V, J and clone size were drawn from that table, and D and trimming were deduced from the DNA. The table lists 120,000 or so clones, approximately 80% of them singletons, with 37% in the top ten. J was trimmed by 1 base and V by 6 bases; bases with no gene match: 20. CDR1 MDHEN and CDR2 SYDVKM come from the germline V gene. The CDR3 loop spans 21 amino acids.

Sequencing used peripheral blood. This rearrangement joins TRBV28 to TRBJ1-5, with TRBD1 matching over 11 bases. This sequence originates from a middle-aged man with active or convalescent COVID-19. CDR3 protein: CASSSPPKKRTGGGSNQPQHF. CDR3 nucleotide sequence: TGTGCCAGCAGCTCCCCCCCAAAAAAAAGGACAGGGGGCGGGAGCAATCAGCCCCAGCATTTT.